The TCR beta chain under discussion was sequenced for a study of T cell responses to AZD1222 COVID-19 vaccine. Study outcomes and limitations: Spike regions recognized by vaccine-associated CD4 TCRs spanned the protein, led by 160-218 and 743-854. Two AZD1222 administrations were followed by greater Spike-specific TCR breadth and depth.

Method: immunoSEQ multiplex PCR; TCRdb's copy keeps in-frame clones and lacks some. The repertoire holds around 180,000 clones, about 90% seen once, with approximately 0.5% in the top ten. The CDR3 has 17 amino acids. With 0 bases removed from V and 2 bases from J, the gap between germline ends came to 16 bases. Germline V gene sequence: CDR1 SGDLS, CDR2 YYNGEE. Regarding this clone: Its target is not known.

This chain joins TRBV9 and TRBJ2-3, with a tentative D call TRBD2 (5 bases). This TCR derives from an adult in good health. The specimen comprised peripheral blood, sampled on day 0 of AZD1222 vaccination. The DNA of the CDR3 is TGTGCCAGCAGCGTAGGGGAAGGGAGAGCTATCACAGATACGCAGTATTTT. This codes for CASSVGEGRAITDTQYF.